This is a list of T cell receptor beta chains from one sample in a study of Ad26.COV2.S vaccination and SARS-CoV-2 variants. Method: immunoSEQ multiplex PCR; TCRdb's copy keeps in-frame clones and lacks some. There are roughly 390,000 clones in the sample; approximately 90% occur only once, and about 3.6% lies in the top ten. The sample consisted of peripheral blood, taken in a trial of Ad26.COV2.S vaccine versus placebo. The receptors derive from a person between 18 and 59 years old who received the Ad26.COV2.S COVID-19 vaccine or a placebo. The CDR3 runs from the conserved cysteine through the conserved F or W. A D gene is named only where the DNA matches it firmly. Clone size is stated in some rows and not others, as once, few, many or a class when expanded.

V gene	D gene	clone size	J gene	CDR3 protein	CDR3 DNA
TRBV29-1	TRBD2	-	TRBJ2-7	CSVDTGGGYEQYF	TGCAGCGTTGATACGGGGGGAGGCTACGAGCAGTACTTC
TRBV18	-	few	TRBJ1-5	CASSLQGNQPQHF	TGTGCCAGCTCTTTACAGGGTAATCAGCCCCAGCATTTT
TRBV2	TRBD1	-	TRBJ1-1	CASFTRQGKGTEAFF	TGTGCCAGCTTTACTCGACAGGGTAAGGGCACTGAAGCTTTCTTT
TRBV10-3	-	-	TRBJ1-6	CAISEAGNNSPLHF	TGTGCCATCAGTGAGGCAGGGAATAATTCACCCCTCCACTTT
TRBV6-2/TRBV6-3	-	-	TRBJ1-5	CASSYLGSQPQHF	TGTGCCAGCAGTTATCTCGGTAGCCAGCCCCAGCATTTT
TRBV3-1/TRBV3-2	-	-	TRBJ2-3	CASNPGHSTDTQYF	TGTGCCAGCAACCCGGGACATAGCACAGATACGCAGTATTTT
TRBV5-4	TRBD1	few	TRBJ1-2	CASSLAGTGAYGYTF	TGTGCCAGCAGCTTGGCGGGGACAGGGGCCTATGGCTACACCTTC
TRBV7-9	TRBD1	once	TRBJ2-3	CASSTSRTGVKDTQYF	TGTGCCAGCAGCACCTCACGGACAGGGGTTAAGGATACGCAGTATTTT
TRBV10-3	-	-	TRBJ2-2	CAISDDVKFTGELFF	TGTGCCATCAGTGATGATGTCAAATTCACCGGGGAGCTGTTTTTT
TRBV27	-	-	TRBJ2-1	CASSFSHNEQFF	TGTGCCAGCAGTTTCTCCCACAATGAGCAGTTCTTC
TRBV11-3	TRBD2	-	TRBJ2-5	CASSLSGGKQETQYF	TGTGCCAGCAGCCTTAGCGGGGGGAAGCAAGAGACCCAGTACTTC
TRBV5-1	-	-	TRBJ2-7	CASSEDILEEQYF	TGCGCCAGCAGCGAGGATATCCTGGAGGAGCAGTACTTC
TRBV14	TRBD1	-	TRBJ2-7	CASSQGQGAFYEQYF	TGTGCCAGCAGCCAAGGACAGGGGGCTTTCTACGAGCAGTACTTC
TRBV27	-	-	TRBJ2-3	CASSLRGTTLTDTQYF	TGTGCCAGCAGTTTAAGGGGGACCACACTGACAGATACGCAGTATTTT
TRBV27	-	few	TRBJ1-2	CASSPSIGRWYGYTF	TGTGCCAGCAGTCCAAGCATCGGGCGGTGGTATGGCTACACCTTC
TRBV7-9	-	-	TRBJ1-1	CASSRQGGGTEAFF	TGTGCCAGCAGCCGTCAGGGTGGTGGCACTGAAGCTTTCTTT
TRBV10-2	-	few	TRBJ1-1	CASQEGLTEAFF	TGCGCCAGCCAGGAGGGACTTACTGAAGCTTTCTTT
TRBV19	-	-	TRBJ1-4	CASSPGGKLFF	TGTGCCAGTAGCCCGGGAGGGAAACTGTTTTTT
TRBV19	-	-	TRBJ2-7	CASSIRTATYEQYF	TGTGCCAGTAGTATTAGGACGGCAACCTACGAGCAGTACTTC
TRBV18	-	-	TRBJ1-1	CASSPAGVNTEAFF	TGTGCCAGCTCACCGGCTGGGGTGAACACTGAAGCTTTCTTT
TRBV15	TRBD2	once	TRBJ2-1	CATSSAASGGWNEQFF	TGTGCCACCAGCAGTGCCGCTAGCGGGGGGTGGAATGAGCAGTTCTTC
TRBV24-1	-	-	TRBJ1-3	CATSDPGRAGNTIYF	TGTGCCACCAGTGACCCCGGGAGGGCTGGAAACACCATATATTTT
TRBV3-1/TRBV3-2	-	-	TRBJ2-7	CASSQDYSNYEQYF	TGTGCCAGCAGCCAAGATTACAGCAATTACGAGCAGTACTTC
TRBV10-2	-	-	TRBJ2-3	CASSDSTRSTDTQYF	TGCGCCAGCAGCGACAGCACCCGAAGCACAGATACGCAGTATTTT
TRBV5-1	-	-	TRBJ1-2	CASSLAQSNYGYTF	TGCGCCAGCAGCTTGGCGCAGTCTAACTATGGCTACACCTTC
TRBV7-9	-	-	TRBJ1-2	CASSTVALNYGYTF	TGTGCCAGCAGCACAGTCGCTCTAAACTATGGCTACACCTTC
TRBV7-9	-	few	TRBJ1-6	CASSLDRISPLHF	TGTGCCAGCAGCTTAGACAGGATTTCACCCCTCCACTTT
TRBV5-4	TRBD2	-	TRBJ2-1	CASSPPSGGARDNEQFF	TGTGCCAGCAGCCCCCCTAGCGGGGGGGCCCGGGACAATGAGCAGTTCTTC
TRBV4-1	-	-	TRBJ1-1	CASSPSGGTKAFF	TGCGCCAGCAGCCCCTCGGGAGGGACTAAAGCTTTCTTT
TRBV5-1	TRBD1	-	TRBJ2-5	CASSADRVRETQYF	TGCGCCAGCAGCGCTGACAGGGTTAGGGAGACCCAGTACTTC
TRBV6-4	TRBD1	-	TRBJ2-5	CASSDGTGGQETQYF	TGTGCCAGCAGTGATGGGACAGGGGGCCAAGAGACCCAGTACTTC
TRBV5-5	-	-	TRBJ1-1	CASAWGDMNTEAFF	TGTGCCAGCGCTTGGGGAGACATGAACACTGAAGCTTTCTTT
TRBV10-3	-	-	TRBJ1-2	CAISEERSNYGYTF	TGTGCCATCAGTGAAGAGAGATCTAACTATGGCTACACCTTC
TRBV5-4	TRBD1	-	TRBJ2-1	CASSWGQTYNEQFF	TGTGCCAGCAGCTGGGGACAGACCTACAATGAGCAGTTCTTC
TRBV5-6	-	few	TRBJ1-5	CASSTNRVSGGNQPQHF	TGTGCCAGCAGCACGAACAGGGTGAGTGGGGGCAATCAGCCCCAGCATTTT
TRBV19	TRBD1	-	TRBJ2-7	CASSLTDRGSYEQYF	TGTGCCAGTAGTTTGACGGACAGGGGGTCTTACGAGCAGTACTTC
TRBV5-1	-	-	TRBJ2-1	CASSLIGTPWYEQFF	TGCGCCAGCAGCTTGATCGGGACACCGTGGTATGAGCAGTTCTTC
TRBV18	-	few	TRBJ2-2	CASLRTNSNTGELFF	TGTGCCAGCCTACGAACTAACTCGAACACCGGGGAGCTGTTTTTT
TRBV10-3	-	-	TRBJ1-2	CAIFSEGYGYTF	TGTGCCATCTTTTCAGAGGGCTATGGCTACACCTTC
TRBV7-6	TRBD1	-	TRBJ2-7	CASSSGTGGNYEQYF	TGTGCCAGCAGCTCCGGGACAGGGGGCAACTACGAGCAGTACTTC
TRBV4-1	-	-	TRBJ1-5	CASSQDQRTQPQHF	TGCGCCAGCAGCCAAGATCAGAGGACTCAGCCCCAGCATTTT
TRBV3-1/TRBV3-2	-	-	TRBJ2-3	CASSQVAGPTDTQYF	TGTGCCAGCAGCCAAGTAGCCGGACCCACAGATACGCAGTATTTT
TRBV11-3	TRBD2	-	TRBJ2-1	CASSLETGTNYNEQFF	TGTGCCAGCAGCTTGGAGACCGGGACTAACTACAATGAGCAGTTCTTC
TRBV19	-	-	TRBJ2-2	CASSMSGTGELFF	TGTGCCAGTAGTATGAGCGGGACCGGGGAGCTGTTTTTT
TRBV6-5	-	few	TRBJ1-3	CASSRVFGNTIYF	TGTGCCAGCAGTAGGGTTTTTGGAAACACCATATATTTT